The 6 T cell receptor beta chains below all came from one sample that was sequenced in a study of blood T cell repertoires in COVID-19. Generated by immunoSEQ multiplex PCR, the TCRdb table keeps only in-frame clones and is missing some. Of under 150,000 clones listed, over 85% are singletons. What was sequenced was peripheral blood. The origin of the receptors is a man between 50 and 59 years old with active COVID-19.

The chain links TRBV6-1 to TRBJ1-4, with TRBD1 as a possible D gene (6 bases). The V and J ends lost 1 base and 5 bases respectively, with 20 bases between them. Germline assignment: CDR1 MNHNS and CDR2 SASEGT. The length of the CDR3 is 18 residues. Here the CDR3 DNA reads TGTGCCAGCAGTGAAGTGGGGAACAGGGCCTATTCGAATGAAAAACTGTTTTTT. Its protein is CASSEVGNRAYSNEKLFF.

The gene calls are TRBV2 and TRBJ2-5; TRBD2 might be the D (7 bases). Trimming pared 5 bases from V and 4 bases from J, leaving 11 bases between. The CDR3 extends over 13 amino acids. Germline V gene data show CDR1 as SNHLY and CDR2 as FYNNEI. CDR3 sequence: CASSRGAGETQYF. The CDR3 DNA sequence: TGTGCCAGCAGTCGGGGGGCGGGAGAGACCCAGTACTTC.

Details on this clone: This CDR3 is also generated by other DNA sequences in the sample. In DNA, the CDR3 is TGCGCTAGCGTCGGATTGGGACAGAGCTACAATGAGCAGTTCTTC. Protein sequence: CASVGLGQSYNEQFF. This sequence joins TRBV5-1 and TRBJ2-1; 7 bases agree with TRBD1. The CDR3 totals 15 residues. Germline V CDR1 and CDR2: SGHRS, YFSETQ.

The CDR3 sequence is CASTDRPGNQPQHF. The CDR3 DNA reads TGTGCCAGCACGGACAGGCCCGGAAATCAGCCCCAGCATTTT. The J gene is TRBJ1-5, the V gene TRBV2; the match to TRBD1 covers 7 bases. The germline gives CDR1 SNHLY, CDR2 FYNNEI. This CDR3 comprises 14 residues. The V gene end was trimmed by 7 bases and the J gene end by 4 bases; junction bases not matched to a gene: 7.

The V and J genes are TRBV29-1 and TRBJ2-1; 12 bases align to TRBD1. V was pared by 7 bases and J by 1 base, with 8 bases of the junction left unmatched. The germline V gene encodes CDR1 SQVTM and CDR2 ANQGSEA. The CDR3 sequence is 16 residues long. CDR3 residues: CSAGTGGDSSYNEQFF. In DNA, the CDR3 is TGCAGCGCAGGGACAGGGGGCGATTCATCCTACAATGAGCAGTTCTTC.

The chain links TRBV28 to TRBJ2-1; 8 positions match TRBD2. With 5 bases clipped from V and 4 bases from J, the junction kept 7 bases outside the gene matches. CDR3 length: 15 residues. Germline CDR1 is MDHEN and CDR2 is SYDVKM. CDR3 sequence reads: CASSITGGSYNEQFF. CDR3 bases: TGTGCCAGCAGTATAACGGGAGGGTCTTACAATGAGCAGTTCTTC.